This is a list of T cell receptor beta chains from one sample in a study of cytomegalovirus exposure and HLA in healthy donors. Some clones are missing from TCRdb's copy, which holds only in-frame ones; the method was immunoSEQ multiplex PCR. The sample lists 220,000 or so clones, roughly 91% occurring once. Sequencing used PBMCs. The receptor set was obtained from a woman younger than 30 in good health and CMV-seropositive. Both conserved end residues are part of each CDR3. A D gene is named only where the DNA matches it firmly. Clone sizes are given selectively: once, few, many, or a class where the clone is expanded.

- TRBJ2-2 TRBV28 - CASRPQSGTSNTGELFF TGTGCCAGCAGACCTCAGTCCGGGACATCGAACACCGGGGAGCTGTTTTTT
TRBD2 TRBJ2-7 TRBV9 - CASSVVSGSFSSYEQYF TGTGCCAGCAGCGTAGTTAGCGGGAGCTTTAGCTCCTACGAGCAGTACTTC
- TRBJ2-1 TRBV27 - CASSSPLRSNEQFF TGTGCCAGCAGTTCGCCTTTGCGGTCCAATGAGCAGTTCTTC
TRBD2 TRBJ2-3 TRBV28 - CASSLGGGPTDTQYF TGTGCCAGCAGTTTAGGGGGAGGGCCTACAGATACGCAGTATTTT
- TRBJ2-7 TRBV5-6 - CASSLDRLYSSYEQYF TGTGCCAGCAGCTTGGACCGGCTTTACAGCTCCTACGAGCAGTACTTC
- TRBJ1-2 TRBV6-5 once CASSFIQVPINYGYTF TGTGCCAGCAGTTTCATACAGGTCCCCATCAACTATGGCTACACCTTC
TRBD1 TRBJ1-2 TRBV5-4 few CASSLAGTGGSYGYTF TGTGCCAGCAGCTTGGCCGGGACAGGGGGATCCTATGGCTACACCTTC
TRBD1 TRBJ1-1 TRBV10-3 once CAISVGRQGDTEAFF TGTGCCATCAGTGTAGGGAGACAGGGGGACACTGAAGCTTTCTTT
- TRBJ2-5 TRBV6-1 - CASSEALQWGPETQYF TGTGCCAGCAGTGAAGCGCTTCAGTGGGGGCCAGAGACCCAGTACTTC
TRBD1 TRBJ1-1 TRBV28 - CASNTGGTEAFF TGTGCCAGCAACACAGGGGGCACTGAAGCTTTCTTT
- TRBJ2-7 TRBV10-3 - CAISNDQGSPTYEQYF TGTGCCATCAGTAACGATCAGGGGTCCCCGACCTACGAGCAGTACTTC
- TRBJ2-7 TRBV28 - CASSLLGQPEDEQYF TGTGCCAGCAGTTTATTGGGCCAACCGGAGGACGAGCAGTACTTC
- TRBJ1-1 TRBV4-1 - CASSHLQGGTEAFF TGCGCCAGCAGCCATCTACAGGGCGGGACTGAAGCTTTCTTT
- TRBJ1-1 TRBV10-3 - CAISVAGRNTEAFF TGTGCCATCAGTGTGGCGGGGAGGAACACTGAAGCTTTCTTT
- TRBJ2-1 TRBV28 - CASTKISGFSYNEQFF TGTGCCAGCACTAAGATCTCAGGGTTTTCCTACAATGAGCAGTTCTTC
TRBD1 TRBJ2-7 TRBV4-1 - CASSQDSGQGARAESYEQYF TGCGCCAGCAGCCAAGATTCGGGACAGGGGGCGCGGGCGGAGTCCTACGAGCAGTACTTC
- TRBJ1-2 TRBV2 few CASSEVRSDGYTF TGTGCCAGCAGTGAAGTGCGGAGCGATGGCTACACCTTC
- TRBJ1-3 TRBV6-1 few CASSVTGTSGNTIYF TGTGCCAGCAGTGTTACAGGGACCTCTGGAAACACCATATATTTT
TRBD1 TRBJ1-1 TRBV18 - CASSLLGTDLTRGAFF TGTGCCAGCTCACTATTAGGGACAGACCTGACACGGGGGGCTTTCTTT
- TRBJ1-1 TRBV29-1 - CSVVYSQGLTEAFF TGCAGCGTTGTTTATTCCCAGGGCCTCACTGAAGCTTTCTTT
- TRBJ2-7 TRBV4-1 - CASSQEEGSYEQYF TGCGCCAGCAGCCAAGAGGAGGGATCCTACGAGCAGTACTTC
TRBD2 TRBJ2-1 TRBV6-1 few CASSDLGLAGVYGEQFF TGTGCCAGCAGTGACTTAGGACTAGCGGGAGTCTACGGTGAGCAGTTCTTC